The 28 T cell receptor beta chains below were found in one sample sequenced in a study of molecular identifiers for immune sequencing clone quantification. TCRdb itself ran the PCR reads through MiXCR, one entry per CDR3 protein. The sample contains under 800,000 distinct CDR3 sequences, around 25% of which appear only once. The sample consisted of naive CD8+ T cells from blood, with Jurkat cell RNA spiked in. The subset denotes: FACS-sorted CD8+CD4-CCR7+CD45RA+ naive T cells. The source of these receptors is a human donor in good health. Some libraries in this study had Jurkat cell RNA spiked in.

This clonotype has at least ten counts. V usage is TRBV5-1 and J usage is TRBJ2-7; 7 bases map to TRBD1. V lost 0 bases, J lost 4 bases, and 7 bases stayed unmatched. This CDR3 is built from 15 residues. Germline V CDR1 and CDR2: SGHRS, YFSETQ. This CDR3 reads CASSLDTGARYEQYF. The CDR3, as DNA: TGCGCCAGCAGCTTGGACACAGGGGCAAGGTACGAGCAGTACTTC.

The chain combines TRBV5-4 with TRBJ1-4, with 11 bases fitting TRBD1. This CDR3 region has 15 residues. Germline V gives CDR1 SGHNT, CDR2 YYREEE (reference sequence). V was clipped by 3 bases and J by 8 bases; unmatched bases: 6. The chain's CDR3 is CASSSRTGGEEKLFF. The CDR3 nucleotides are TGTGCCAGCAGCTCACGGACAGGGGGCGAGGAAAAACTGTTTTTT.

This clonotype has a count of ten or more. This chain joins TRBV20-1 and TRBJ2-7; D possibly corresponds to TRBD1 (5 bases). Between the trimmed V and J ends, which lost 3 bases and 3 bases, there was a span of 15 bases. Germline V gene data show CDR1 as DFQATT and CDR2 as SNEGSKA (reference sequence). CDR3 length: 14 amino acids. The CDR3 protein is CSARGPISLYEQYF. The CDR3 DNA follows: TGCAGTGCTAGGGGGCCTATCTCCCTCTACGAGCAGTACTTC.

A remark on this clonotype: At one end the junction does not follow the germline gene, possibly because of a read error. As DNA, the CDR3 is TGTGCCAGCAGTCTATCGACACTCATGAACACTGAAGCTTTCTTT. Amino acids: CASSLSTLMNTEAFF. V and J are TRBV27 and TRBJ1-1; no clear D gene. Germline CDR1 and CDR2: MNHEY and SMNVEV (reference sequence). The CDR3 contains 15 residues.

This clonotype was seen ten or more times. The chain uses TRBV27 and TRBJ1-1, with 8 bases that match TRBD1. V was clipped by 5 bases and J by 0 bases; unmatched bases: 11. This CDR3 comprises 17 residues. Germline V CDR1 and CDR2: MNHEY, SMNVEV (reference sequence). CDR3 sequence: CASSMTGVQTLNTEAFF. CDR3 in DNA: TGTGCCAGCAGTATGACAGGGGTCCAAACCCTGAACACTGAAGCTTTCTTT.

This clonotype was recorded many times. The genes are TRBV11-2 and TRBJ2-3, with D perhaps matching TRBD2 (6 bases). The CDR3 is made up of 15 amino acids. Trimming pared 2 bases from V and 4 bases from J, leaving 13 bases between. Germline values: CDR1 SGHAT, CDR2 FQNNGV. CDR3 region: CASSLRRDLADTQYF. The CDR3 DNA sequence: TGTGCCAGCAGCTTAAGGCGGGACCTTGCAGATACGCAGTATTTT.

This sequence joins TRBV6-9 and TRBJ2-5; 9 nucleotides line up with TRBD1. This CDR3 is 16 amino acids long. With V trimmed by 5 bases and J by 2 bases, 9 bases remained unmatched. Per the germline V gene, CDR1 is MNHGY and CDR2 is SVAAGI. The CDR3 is CASSTGGQGRQETQYF. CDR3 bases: TGTGCCAGCAGTACAGGGGGACAGGGAAGGCAAGAGACCCAGTACTTC.

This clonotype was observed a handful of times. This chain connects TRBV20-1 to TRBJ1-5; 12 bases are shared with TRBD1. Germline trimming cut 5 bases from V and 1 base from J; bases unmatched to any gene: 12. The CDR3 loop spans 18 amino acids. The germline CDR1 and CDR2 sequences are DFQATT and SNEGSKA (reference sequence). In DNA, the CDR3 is TGCAGTGCTCCTTCCGGGACAGGGGGCGTAGGGAGCAATCAGCCCCAGCATTTT. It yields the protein CSAPSGTGGVGSNQPQHF.

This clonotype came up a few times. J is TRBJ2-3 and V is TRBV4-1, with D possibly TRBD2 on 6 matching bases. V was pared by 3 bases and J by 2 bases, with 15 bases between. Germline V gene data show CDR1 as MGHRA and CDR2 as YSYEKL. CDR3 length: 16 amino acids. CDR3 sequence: CASSHRTKQITDTQYF. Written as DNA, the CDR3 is TGCGCCAGCAGCCACAGGACTAAACAAATCACAGATACGCAGTATTTT.

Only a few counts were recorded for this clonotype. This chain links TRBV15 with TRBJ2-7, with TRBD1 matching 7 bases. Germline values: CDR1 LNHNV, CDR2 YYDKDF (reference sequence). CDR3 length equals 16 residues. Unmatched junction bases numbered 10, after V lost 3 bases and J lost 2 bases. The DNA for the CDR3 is TGTGCCACCAGCAGGGCCTTAGGGCAGGGGGCCTACGAGCAGTACTTC. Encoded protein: CATSRALGQGAYEQYF.

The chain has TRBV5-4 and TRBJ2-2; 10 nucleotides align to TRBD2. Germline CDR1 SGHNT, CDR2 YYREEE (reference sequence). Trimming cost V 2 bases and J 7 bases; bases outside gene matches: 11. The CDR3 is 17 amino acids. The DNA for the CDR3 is TGTGCCAGCAGCTTCTACTCCGGGGCTAGCGGGGGCGGGGAGCTGTTTTTT. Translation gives CASSFYSGASGGGELFF. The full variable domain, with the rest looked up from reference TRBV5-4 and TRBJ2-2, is ETGVTQSPTHLIKTRGQQVTLRCSSQSGHNTVSWYQQALGQGPQFIFQYYREEENGRGNFPPRFSGLQFPNYSSELNVNALELDDSALYLCASSFYSGASGGGELFFGEGSRLTVL.

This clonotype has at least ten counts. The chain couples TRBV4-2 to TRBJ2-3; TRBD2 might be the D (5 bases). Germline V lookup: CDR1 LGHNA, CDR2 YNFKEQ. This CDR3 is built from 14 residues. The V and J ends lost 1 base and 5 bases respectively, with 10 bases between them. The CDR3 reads CASSQGSGIDTQYF. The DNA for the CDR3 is TGTGCCAGCAGCCAAGGGTCCGGGATAGATACGCAGTATTTT.

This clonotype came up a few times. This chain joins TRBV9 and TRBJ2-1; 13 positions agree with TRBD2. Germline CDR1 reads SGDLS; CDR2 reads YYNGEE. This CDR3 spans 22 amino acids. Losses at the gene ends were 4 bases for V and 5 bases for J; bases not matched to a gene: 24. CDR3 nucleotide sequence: TGTGCCAGCAGCTCCCGGGACGGTCCCGGGACTAGCGGGACGACCCTAAACAATGAGCAGTTCTTC. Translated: CASSSRDGPGTSGTTLNNEQFF.

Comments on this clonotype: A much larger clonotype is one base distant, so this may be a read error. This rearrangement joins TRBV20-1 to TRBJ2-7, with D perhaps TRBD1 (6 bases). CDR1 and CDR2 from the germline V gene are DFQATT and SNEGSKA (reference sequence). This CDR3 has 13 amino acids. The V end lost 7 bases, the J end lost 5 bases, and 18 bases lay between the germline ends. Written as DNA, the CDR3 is TGCAGTGTCCCCCAGGGACAATCCCACGAGCAGTACTTC. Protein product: CSVPQGQSHEQYF.

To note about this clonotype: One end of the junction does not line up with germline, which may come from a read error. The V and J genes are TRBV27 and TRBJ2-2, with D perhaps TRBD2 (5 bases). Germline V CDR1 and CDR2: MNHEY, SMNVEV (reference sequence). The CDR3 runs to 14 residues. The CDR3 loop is CASRILLNTGELYF. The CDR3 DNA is TGCGCCAGCAGAATCTTATTGAACACCGGGGAGCTGTATTTT.

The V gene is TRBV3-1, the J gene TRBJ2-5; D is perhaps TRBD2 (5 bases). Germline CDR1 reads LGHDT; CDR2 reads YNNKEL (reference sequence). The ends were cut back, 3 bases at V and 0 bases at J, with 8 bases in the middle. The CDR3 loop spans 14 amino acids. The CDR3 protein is CASSQGSDQETQYF. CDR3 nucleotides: TGTGCCAGCAGCCAGGGGAGCGACCAAGAGACCCAGTACTTC.

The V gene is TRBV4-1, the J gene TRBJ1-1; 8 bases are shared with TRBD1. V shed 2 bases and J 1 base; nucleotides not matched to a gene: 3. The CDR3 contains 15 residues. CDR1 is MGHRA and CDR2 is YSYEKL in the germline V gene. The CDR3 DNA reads TGCGCCAGCAGCCAACAGGGGGCAGGGAACACTGAAGCTTTCTTT. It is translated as CASSQQGAGNTEAFF.

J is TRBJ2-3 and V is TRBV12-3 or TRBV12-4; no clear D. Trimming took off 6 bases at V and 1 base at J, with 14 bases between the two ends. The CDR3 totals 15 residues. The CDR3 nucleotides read TGTGCCAGCAGCCTGAACCGCCCTCGCACAGATACGCAGTATTTT. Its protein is CASSLNRPRTDTQYF.

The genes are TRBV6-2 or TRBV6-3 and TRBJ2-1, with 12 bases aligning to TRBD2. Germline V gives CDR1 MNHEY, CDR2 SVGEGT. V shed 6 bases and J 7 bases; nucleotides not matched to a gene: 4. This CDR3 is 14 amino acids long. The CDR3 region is CASSRLAGVNEQFF. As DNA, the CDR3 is TGTGCCAGCAGCCGACTAGCGGGGGTTAATGAGCAGTTCTTC.

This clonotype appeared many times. The CDR3 region has the DNA TGTGCCAGCAGCTCTCAGGGTTCTGGAAACACCATATATTTT. It encodes CASSSQGSGNTIYF. The chain has TRBV5-4 and TRBJ1-3; tentatively, D is TRBD1 (5 bases). This CDR3 has 14 residues. V lost 3 bases and J 1 base, leaving 8 bases between the germline ends. The germline V gene encodes CDR1 SGHNT and CDR2 YYREEE (reference sequence).

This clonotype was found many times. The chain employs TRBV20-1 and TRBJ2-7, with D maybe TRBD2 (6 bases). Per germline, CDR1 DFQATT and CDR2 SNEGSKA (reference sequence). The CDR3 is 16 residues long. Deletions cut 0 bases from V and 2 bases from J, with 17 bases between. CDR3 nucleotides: TGCAGTGCTAGAGATGTGGAGGGTTGGCTAACCTACGAGCAGTACTTC. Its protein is CSARDVEGWLTYEQYF.

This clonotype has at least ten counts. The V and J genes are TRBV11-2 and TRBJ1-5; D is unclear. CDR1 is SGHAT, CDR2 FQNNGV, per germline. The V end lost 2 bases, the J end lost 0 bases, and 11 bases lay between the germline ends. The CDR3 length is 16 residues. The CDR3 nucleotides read TGTGCCAGCAGCTTACAGGCGGACCCTAGCAATCAGCCCCAGCATTTT. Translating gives CASSLQADPSNQPQHF.

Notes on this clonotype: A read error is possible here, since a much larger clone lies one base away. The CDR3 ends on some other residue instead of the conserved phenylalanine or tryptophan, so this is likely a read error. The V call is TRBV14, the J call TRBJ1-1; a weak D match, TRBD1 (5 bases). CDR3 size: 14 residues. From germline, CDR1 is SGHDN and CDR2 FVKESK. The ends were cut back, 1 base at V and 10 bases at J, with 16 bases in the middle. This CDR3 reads CASSQVWGEPLAFL. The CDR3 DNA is TGTGCCAGCAGCCAAGTTTGGGGGGAGCCTCTAGCTTTCCTT.

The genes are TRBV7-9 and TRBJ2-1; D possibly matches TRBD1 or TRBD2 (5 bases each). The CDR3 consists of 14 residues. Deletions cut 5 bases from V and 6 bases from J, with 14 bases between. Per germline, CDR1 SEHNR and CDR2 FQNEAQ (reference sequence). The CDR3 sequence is CASSPPARGNEQFF. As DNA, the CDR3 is TGTGCCAGCAGCCCCCCGGCGAGGGGCAATGAGCAGTTCTTC.

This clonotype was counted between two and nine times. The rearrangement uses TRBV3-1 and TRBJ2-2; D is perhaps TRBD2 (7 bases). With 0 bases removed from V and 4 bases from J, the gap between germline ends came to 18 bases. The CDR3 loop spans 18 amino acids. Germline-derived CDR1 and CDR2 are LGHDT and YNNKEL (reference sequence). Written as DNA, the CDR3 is TGTGCCAGCAGCCAAGAATTTAGGGGGGGTGATCCCACCGGGGAGCTGTTTTTT. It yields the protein CASSQEFRGGDPTGELFF.

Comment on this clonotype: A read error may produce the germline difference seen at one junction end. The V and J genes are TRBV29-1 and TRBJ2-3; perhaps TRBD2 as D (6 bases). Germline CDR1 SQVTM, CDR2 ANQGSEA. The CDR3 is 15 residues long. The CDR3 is CSVSFSGTSTDTQYF. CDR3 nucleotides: TGCAGCGTCAGTTTTAGCGGAACTAGCACAGATACGCAGTACTTT.

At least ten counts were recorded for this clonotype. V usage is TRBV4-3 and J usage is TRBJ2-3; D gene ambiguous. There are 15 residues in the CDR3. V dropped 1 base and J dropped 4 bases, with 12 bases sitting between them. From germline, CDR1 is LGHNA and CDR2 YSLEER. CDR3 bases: TGCGCCAGCAGCCAAGTTTACAACGCTGCAGATACGCAGTATTTT. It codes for CASSQVYNAADTQYF.

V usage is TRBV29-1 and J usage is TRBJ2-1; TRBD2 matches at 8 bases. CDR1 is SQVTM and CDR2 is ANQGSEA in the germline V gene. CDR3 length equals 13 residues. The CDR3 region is CGARLASYNEQFF. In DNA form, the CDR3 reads TGCGGCGCCCGACTAGCGTCCTACAATGAGCAGTTCTTC.